This T cell receptor beta chain was identified in a study of blood T cell repertoires in COVID-19. In the study overall: Sites in the United States, Italy and Spain provided acute and convalescent COVID-19 samples. PBMCs, B-cell-depleted T cells, or T cells provided the cDNA or gDNA that made up the material.

V was pared by 4 bases and J by 2 bases, with 8 bases of the junction left unmatched. Germline values: CDR1 MNHEY, CDR2 SVGAGI. CDR3 length equals 15 residues. In the original workflow: For nucleated cells, counts were estimated from reference gene primer amplification. TCRdb's copy holds only in-frame clones and misses some; the assay was immunoSEQ multiplex PCR. V, J and clone size were drawn from that table, and D and trimming were deduced from the DNA. The sample includes 25,000 to 30,000 clones, more than 75% of them seen just once. Material: peripheral blood. The TCR was taken from a man between 65 and 79 years old with active or convalescent COVID-19. V gene TRBV6-5 combines with J gene TRBJ2-7; 7 nucleotides match TRBD2. DNA of the CDR3: TGTGCCAGCAGTTCGCCGAGCGGGGTTACCTACGAGCAGTACTTC. Its translation: CASSSPSGVTYEQYF.